This T cell receptor (beta chain) emerged from a study of cytomegalovirus exposure and HLA in healthy donors. V gave up 2 bases and J gave up 4 bases, with 5 bases separating them. The germline V gene has CDR1 LGHNT and CDR2 FRNRAP. The CDR3 runs 13 residues. This clone was seen just once. This PCR relied on a set of 60 Vbeta primers and 13 Jbeta primers. Data came from immunoSEQ multiplex PCR; TCRdb stores just in-frame clones and leaves some out. The sample carries about 260,000 clones, around 65% recorded once. Sequenced material: PBMCs. The V and J genes are TRBV12-5 and TRBJ2-2; D unresolved. The origin of this receptor is a female donor in good health and CMV-seronegative. CDR3 DNA: TGTGCTAGTGGTTTGATTAGCACCGGGGAGCTGTTTTTT. Translated, it gives CASGLISTGELFF.